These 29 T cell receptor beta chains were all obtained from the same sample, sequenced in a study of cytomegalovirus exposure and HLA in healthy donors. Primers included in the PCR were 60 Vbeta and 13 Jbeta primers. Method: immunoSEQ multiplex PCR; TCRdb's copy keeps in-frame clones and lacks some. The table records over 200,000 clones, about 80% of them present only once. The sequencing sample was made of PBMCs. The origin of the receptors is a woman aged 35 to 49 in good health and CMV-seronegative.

The DNA of the CDR3 is TGCGCCAGCAGCCCGTTCGCCGGGGGTAGTGAAAAACTGTTTTTT. Its protein product is CASSPFAGGSEKLFF. The V and J genes are TRBV4-1 and TRBJ1-4, with a possible D match to TRBD1 (5 bases). The CDR3 loop spans 15 amino acids. V lost 4 bases and J lost 7, with 16 bases in between. The germline V gene has CDR1 MGHRA and CDR2 YSYEKL.

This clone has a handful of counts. CDR3 bases: TGCGCCAGCAGCTTGGATCGTAGATCACCCCTCCACTTT. This encodes CASSLDRRSPLHF. The chain couples TRBV5-1 to TRBJ1-6; D gene uncertain. Germline values: CDR1 SGHRS, CDR2 YFSETQ. The ends were cut back, 0 bases at V and 10 bases at J, with 8 bases in the middle. The CDR3 length is 13 residues.

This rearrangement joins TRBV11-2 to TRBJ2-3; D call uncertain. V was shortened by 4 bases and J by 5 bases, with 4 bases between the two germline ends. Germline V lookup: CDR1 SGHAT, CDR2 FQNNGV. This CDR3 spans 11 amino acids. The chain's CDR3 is CASSSRDTQYF. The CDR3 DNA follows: TGTGCCAGCAGCTCGAGAGATACGCAGTATTTT.

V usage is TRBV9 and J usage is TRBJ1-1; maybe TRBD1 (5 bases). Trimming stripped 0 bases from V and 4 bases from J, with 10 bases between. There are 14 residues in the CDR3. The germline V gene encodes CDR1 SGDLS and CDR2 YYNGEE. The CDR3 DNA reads TGTGCCAGCAGCGTAGGGGGGGGAAGCACTGAAGCTTTCTTT. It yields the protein CASSVGGGSTEAFF.

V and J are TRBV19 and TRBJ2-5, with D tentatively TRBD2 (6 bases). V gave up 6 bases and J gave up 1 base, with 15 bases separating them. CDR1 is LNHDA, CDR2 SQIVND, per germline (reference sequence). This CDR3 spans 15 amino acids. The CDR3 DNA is TGTGCCAGTAGCCCCAGATTGGGGGGCCAAGAGACCCAGTACTTC. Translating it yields CASSPRLGGQETQYF.

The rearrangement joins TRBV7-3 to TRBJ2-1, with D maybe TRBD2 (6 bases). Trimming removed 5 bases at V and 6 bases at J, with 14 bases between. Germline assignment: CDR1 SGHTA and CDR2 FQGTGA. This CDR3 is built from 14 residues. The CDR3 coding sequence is TGTGCCAGCAGCCCCCCGCCGGGAGTCAATGAGCAGTTCTTC. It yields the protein CASSPPPGVNEQFF.

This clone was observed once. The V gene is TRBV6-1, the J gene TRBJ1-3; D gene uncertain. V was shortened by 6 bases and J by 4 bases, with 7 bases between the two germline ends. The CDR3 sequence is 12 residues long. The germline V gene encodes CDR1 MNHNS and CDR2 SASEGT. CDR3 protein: CASRILGNTIYF. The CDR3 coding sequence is TGTGCCAGCAGGATACTGGGAAACACCATATATTTT.

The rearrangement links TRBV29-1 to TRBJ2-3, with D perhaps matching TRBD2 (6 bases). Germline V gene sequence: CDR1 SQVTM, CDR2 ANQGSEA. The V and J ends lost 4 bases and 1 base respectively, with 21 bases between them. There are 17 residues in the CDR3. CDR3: CSVVFIRGGDGTDTQYF. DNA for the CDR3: TGCAGCGTTGTATTTATTAGGGGCGGGGACGGCACAGATACGCAGTATTTT.

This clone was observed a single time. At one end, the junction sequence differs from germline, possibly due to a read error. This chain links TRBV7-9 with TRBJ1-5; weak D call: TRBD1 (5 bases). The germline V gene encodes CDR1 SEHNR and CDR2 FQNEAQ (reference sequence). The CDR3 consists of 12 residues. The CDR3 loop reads CSSSPGGEPQHF. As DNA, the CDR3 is TGTTCCAGCAGCCCCGGGGGGGAGCCCCAGCATTTT.

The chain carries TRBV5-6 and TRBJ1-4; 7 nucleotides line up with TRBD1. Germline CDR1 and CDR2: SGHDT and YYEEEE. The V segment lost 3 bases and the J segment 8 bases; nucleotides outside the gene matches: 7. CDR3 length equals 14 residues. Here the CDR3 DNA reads TGTGCCAGCAGCTCCGGGACAGCGCTGGAAAAACTGTTTTTT. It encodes CASSSGTALEKLFF.

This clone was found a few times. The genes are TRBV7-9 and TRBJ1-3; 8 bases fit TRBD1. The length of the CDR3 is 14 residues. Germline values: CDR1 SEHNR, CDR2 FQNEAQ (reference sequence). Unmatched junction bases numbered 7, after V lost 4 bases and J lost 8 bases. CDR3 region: CASSSGQGWDTIYF. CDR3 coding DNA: TGTGCCAGCAGCTCAGGACAGGGTTGGGACACCATATATTTT.

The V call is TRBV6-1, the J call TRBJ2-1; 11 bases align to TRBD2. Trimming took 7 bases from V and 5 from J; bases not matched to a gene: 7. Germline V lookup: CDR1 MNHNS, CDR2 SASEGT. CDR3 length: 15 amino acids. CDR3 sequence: CASTLSGGGHNEQFF. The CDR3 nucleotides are TGTGCCAGCACCCTTAGCGGGGGGGGACACAATGAGCAGTTCTTC.

The CDR3 loop reads CASSETGTQRFAKNIQYF. In nucleotides, the CDR3 is TGTGCCAGCAGTGAAACCGGGACTCAACGGTTCGCCAAAAACATTCAGTACTTC. The chain is built from TRBV28 and TRBJ2-4; tentative D call: TRBD2 (6 bases). This CDR3 is 18 amino acids long. Looked up from germline, CDR1 is MDHEN and CDR2 is SYDVKM. V was clipped by 5 bases and J by 1 base, with 21 bases between them.

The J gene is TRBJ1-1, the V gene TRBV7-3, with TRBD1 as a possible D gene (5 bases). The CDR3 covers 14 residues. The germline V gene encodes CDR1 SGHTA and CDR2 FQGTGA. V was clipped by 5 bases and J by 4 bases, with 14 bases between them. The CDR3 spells CASSTRGGSTEAFF. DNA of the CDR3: TGTGCCAGCAGCACCCGGGGGGGAAGCACTGAAGCTTTCTTT. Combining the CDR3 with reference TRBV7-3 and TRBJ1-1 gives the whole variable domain GAGVSQTPSNKVTEKGKYVELRCDPISGHTALYWYRQSLGQGPEFLIYFQGTGAADDSGLPNDRFFAVRPEGSVSTLKIQRTERGDSAVYLCASSTRGGSTEAFFGQGTRLTVV.

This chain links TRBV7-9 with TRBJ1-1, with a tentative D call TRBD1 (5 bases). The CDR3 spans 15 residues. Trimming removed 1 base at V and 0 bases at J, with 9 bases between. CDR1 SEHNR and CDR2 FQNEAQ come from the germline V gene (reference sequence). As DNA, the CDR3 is TGTGCCAGCAGCTTAGTCAAAGGGGTGAACACTGAAGCTTTCTTT. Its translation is CASSLVKGVNTEAFF.

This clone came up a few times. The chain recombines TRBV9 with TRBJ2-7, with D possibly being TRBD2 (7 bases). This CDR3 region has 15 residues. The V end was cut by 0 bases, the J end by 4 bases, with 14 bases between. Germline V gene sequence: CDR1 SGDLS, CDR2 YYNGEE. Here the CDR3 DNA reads TGTGCCAGCAGCGTAGCCCCCGGGGGGCAATACGAGCAGTACTTC. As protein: CASSVAPGGQYEQYF.

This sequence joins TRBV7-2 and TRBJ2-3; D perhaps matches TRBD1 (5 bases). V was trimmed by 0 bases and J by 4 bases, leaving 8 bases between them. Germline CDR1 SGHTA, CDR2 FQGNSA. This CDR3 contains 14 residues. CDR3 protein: CASSLAQGADTQYF. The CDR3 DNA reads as TGTGCCAGCAGCTTAGCCCAGGGTGCAGATACGCAGTATTTT.

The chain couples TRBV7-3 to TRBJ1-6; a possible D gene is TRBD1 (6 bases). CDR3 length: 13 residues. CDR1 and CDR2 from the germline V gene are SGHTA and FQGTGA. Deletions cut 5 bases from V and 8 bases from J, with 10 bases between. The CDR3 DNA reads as TGTGCCAGCAGCGCACACAGGGATTCACCCCTCCACTTT. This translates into CASSAHRDSPLHF.

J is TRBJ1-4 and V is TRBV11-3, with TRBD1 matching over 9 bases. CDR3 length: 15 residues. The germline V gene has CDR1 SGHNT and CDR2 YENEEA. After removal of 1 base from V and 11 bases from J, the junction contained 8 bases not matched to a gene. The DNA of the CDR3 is TGTGCCAGCAGCTTAGGAGGGACAGGGTCTGGCAAACTGTTTTTT. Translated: CASSLGGTGSGKLFF.

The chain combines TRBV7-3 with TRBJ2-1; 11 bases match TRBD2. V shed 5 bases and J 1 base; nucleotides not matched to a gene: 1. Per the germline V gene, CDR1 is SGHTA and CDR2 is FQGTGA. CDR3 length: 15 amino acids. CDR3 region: CASSRLAGSYNEQFF. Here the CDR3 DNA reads TGTGCCAGCAGCAGACTAGCGGGGTCCTACAATGAGCAGTTCTTC.

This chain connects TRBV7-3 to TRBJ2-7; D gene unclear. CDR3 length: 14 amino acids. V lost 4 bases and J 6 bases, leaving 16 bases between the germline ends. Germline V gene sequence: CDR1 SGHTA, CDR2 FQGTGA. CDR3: CASSSYQTFSEQYF. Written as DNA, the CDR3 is TGTGCCAGCAGCTCCTACCAGACATTCTCCGAGCAGTACTTC.

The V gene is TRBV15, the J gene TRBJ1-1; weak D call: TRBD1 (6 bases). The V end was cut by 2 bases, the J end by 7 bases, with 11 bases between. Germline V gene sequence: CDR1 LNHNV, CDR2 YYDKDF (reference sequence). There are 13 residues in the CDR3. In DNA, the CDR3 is TGTGCCACCAGCAGATTTACAGGGAATGAAGCTTTCTTT. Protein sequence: CATSRFTGNEAFF.

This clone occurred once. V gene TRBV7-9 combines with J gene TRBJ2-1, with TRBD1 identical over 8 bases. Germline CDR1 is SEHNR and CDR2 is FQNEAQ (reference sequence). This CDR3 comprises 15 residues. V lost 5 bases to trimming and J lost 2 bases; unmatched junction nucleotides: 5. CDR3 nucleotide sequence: TGTGCCAGCAGCGTAGACAGGGGCCCCTACAATGAGCAGTTCTTC. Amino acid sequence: CASSVDRGPYNEQFF.

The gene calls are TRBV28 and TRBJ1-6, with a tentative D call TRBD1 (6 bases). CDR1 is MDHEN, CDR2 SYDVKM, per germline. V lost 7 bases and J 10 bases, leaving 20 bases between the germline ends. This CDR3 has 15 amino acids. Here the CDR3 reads CASNTGTGTLSPLHF. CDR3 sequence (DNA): TGTGCCAGCAATACGGGTACCGGGACACTCTCACCCCTCCACTTT.

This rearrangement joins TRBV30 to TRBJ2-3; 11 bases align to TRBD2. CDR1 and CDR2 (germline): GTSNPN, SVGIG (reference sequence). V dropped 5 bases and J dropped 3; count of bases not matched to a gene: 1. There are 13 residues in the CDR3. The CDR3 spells CAWGTSGTDTQYF. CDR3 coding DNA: TGTGCCTGGGGGACTAGCGGTACAGATACGCAGTATTTT.

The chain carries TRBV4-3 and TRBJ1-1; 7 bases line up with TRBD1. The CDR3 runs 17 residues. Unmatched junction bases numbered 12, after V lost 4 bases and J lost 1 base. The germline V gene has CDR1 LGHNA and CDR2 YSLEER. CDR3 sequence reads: CASSRLQGNRRNTEAFF. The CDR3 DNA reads TGCGCCAGCAGCCGCCTACAGGGGAATAGAAGGAACACTGAAGCTTTCTTT.

Here the CDR3 DNA reads TGCAGCGTTGCCGGGTGGGGCACAGATACGCAGTATTTT. Residues: CSVAGWGTDTQYF. The rearrangement uses TRBV29-1 and TRBJ2-3; D gene ambiguous. The CDR3 contains 13 residues. CDR1 is SQVTM, CDR2 ANQGSEA, per germline. The V and J ends lost 4 bases and 1 base respectively, with 9 bases between them.

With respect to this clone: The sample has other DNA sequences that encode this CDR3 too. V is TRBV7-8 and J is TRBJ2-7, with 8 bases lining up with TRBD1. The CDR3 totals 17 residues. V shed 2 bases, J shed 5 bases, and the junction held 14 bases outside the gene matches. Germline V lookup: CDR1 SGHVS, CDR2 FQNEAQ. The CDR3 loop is CASSLFLVVQGVDEQYF. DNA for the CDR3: TGTGCCAGCAGCTTATTCTTGGTAGTACAGGGGGTGGACGAGCAGTACTTC.

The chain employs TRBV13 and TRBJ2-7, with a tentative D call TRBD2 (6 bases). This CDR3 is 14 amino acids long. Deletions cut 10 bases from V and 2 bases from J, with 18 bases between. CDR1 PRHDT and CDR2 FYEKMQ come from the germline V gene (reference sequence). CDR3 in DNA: TGTGCCACCCAGAGGAGGGAACAGACCTACGAGCAGTACTTC. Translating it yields CATQRREQTYEQYF. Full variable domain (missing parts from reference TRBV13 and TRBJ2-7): AAGVIQSPRHLIKEKRETATLKCYPIPRHDTVYWYQQGPGQDPQFLISFYEKMQSDKGSIPDRFSAQQFSDYHSELNMSSLELGDSALYFCATQRREQTYEQYFGPGTRLTVT.